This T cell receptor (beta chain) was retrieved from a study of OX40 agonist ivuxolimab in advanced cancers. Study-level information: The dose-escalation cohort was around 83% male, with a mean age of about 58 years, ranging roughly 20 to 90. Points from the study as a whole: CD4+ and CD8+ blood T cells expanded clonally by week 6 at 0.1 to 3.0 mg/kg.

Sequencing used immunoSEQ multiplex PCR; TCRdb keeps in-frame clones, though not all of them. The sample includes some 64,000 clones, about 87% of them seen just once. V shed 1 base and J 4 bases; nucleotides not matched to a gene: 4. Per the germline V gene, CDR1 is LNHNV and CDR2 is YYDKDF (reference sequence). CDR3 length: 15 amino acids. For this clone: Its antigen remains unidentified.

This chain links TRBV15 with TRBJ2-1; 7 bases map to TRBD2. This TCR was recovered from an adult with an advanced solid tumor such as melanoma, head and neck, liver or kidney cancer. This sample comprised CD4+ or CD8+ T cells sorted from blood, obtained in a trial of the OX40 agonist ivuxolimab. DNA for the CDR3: TGTGCCACCAGCAGAGTGCGGACTAGTTACAATGAGCAGTTCTTC. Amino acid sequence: CATSRVRTSYNEQFF.